This TCR beta chain stems from a study of B cell selection in AIRE deficiency. Germline V gene lookup returns CDR1 MDHEN and CDR2 SYDVKM. V trimming: 9 bases; J trimming: 9 bases; junction bases outside the gene matches: 13. CDR3 length: 14 residues. Whole-study findings and limits: Only TCRbeta was sequenced; around 37% of shared healthy Treg sequences appeared in Tconv.

Clones were sequenced by immunoSEQ multiplex PCR, and TCRdb holds only the in-frame ones, with some missing. The repertoire holds 25,000 or so clones, with roughly 97% as singletons. The sample holds one count of this clone. Its matching antigen is unknown. Conventional CD4 T cells were sorted as CD4+CD127+ cells. This chain links TRBV28 with TRBJ2-5, with TRBD2 matching over 10 bases. This sequence originates from a human donor with AIRE deficiency. The specimen sequenced was conventional CD4+ T cells sorted from PBMCs. CDR3 coding DNA: TGTGCCAGTACTAGCGGGGCATTACCAGTGGCCCAGTACTTC. Translated, it gives CASTSGALPVAQYF.